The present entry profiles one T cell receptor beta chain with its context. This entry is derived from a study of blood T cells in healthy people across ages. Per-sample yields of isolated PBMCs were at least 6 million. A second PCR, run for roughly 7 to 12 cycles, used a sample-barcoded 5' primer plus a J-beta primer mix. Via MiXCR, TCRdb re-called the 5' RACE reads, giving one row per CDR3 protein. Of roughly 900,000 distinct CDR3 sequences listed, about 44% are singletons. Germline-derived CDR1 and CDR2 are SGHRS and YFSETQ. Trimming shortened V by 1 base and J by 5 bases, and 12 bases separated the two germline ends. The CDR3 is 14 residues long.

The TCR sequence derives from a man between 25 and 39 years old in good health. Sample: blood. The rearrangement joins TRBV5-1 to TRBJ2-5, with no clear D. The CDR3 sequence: CASSLLPVGETQYF. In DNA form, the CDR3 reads TGCGCCAGCAGCTTGCTGCCTGTCGGGGAGACCCAGTACTTC.